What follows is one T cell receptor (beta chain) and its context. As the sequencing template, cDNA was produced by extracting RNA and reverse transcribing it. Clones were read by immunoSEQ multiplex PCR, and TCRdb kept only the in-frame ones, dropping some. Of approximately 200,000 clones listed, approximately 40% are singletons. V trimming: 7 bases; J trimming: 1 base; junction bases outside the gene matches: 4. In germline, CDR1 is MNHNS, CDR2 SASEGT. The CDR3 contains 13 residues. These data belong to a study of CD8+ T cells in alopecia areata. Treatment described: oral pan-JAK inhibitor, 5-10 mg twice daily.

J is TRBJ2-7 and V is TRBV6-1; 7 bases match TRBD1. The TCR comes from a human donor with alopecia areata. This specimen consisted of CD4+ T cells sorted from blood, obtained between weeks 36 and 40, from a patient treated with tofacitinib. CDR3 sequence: CASTRQGSYEQYF. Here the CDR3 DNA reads TGTGCCAGCACCAGACAGGGTTCCTACGAGCAGTACTTC.